A selection of T cell receptor beta chains follows, all from one sample in a study of OX40 agonist ivuxolimab in advanced cancers. The repertoire was sequenced with immunoSEQ multiplex PCR; TCRdb's copy has only in-frame clones and lacks some. The sample holds about 46,000 clones, 77% seen once. This sample comprised CD4+ or CD8+ T cells sorted from blood, obtained in a trial of the OX40 agonist ivuxolimab. These receptors were collected from an adult with an advanced solid tumor such as melanoma, head and neck, liver or kidney cancer. CDR3s include the opening cysteine and the closing phenylalanine or tryptophan. Fields, in order: D gene, clone size, J gene, V gene, CDR3 length, CDR3 DNA, CDR3 protein. A D gene is named only where the DNA matches it firmly. A row's size may be missing; if present it is once, few, many or a size class.

TRBD2	.	TRBJ2-1	TRBV27	17	TGTGCCAGCAGTTTCCTCTCCGGGACTAGCGGTTACAATGAGCAGTTCTTC	CASSFLSGTSGYNEQFF
.	.	TRBJ1-2	TRBV5-7	16	TGTGCCAGCAGCGGGGGGGGAGGCAGCCGTCCCTATGGCTACACCTTC	CASSGGGGSRPYGYTF
TRBD1	few	TRBJ1-2	TRBV6-1	14	TGTGCCAGCAGTCTACAGGGGAGTATCGGGGGCTACACCTTC	CASSLQGSIGGYTF
.	.	TRBJ2-7	TRBV6-5	15	TGTGCCAGCAGGCCCACCCGAACTTCATCCTACGAGCAGTACTTC	CASRPTRTSSYEQYF
TRBD1	.	TRBJ2-1	TRBV19	13	TGTGCCAGTACCATCCCACAGGGGAATGAGCAGTTCTTC	CASTIPQGNEQFF
.	.	TRBJ2-2	TRBV7-6	14	TGTGCCAGCATCGGTTACAGCAACACCGGGGAGCTGTTTTTT	CASIGYSNTGELFF
.	.	TRBJ1-2	TRBV6-1	12	TGTGCCAGCAGGATGCCGGGACGTGGCTACACCTTC	CASRMPGRGYTF
.	once	TRBJ2-2	TRBV5-1	14	TGCGCCAGCAGCTTATTAGGGCAACCCGGGGAGCTGTTTTTT	CASSLLGQPGELFF
TRBD1	.	TRBJ1-2	TRBV7-2	13	TGTGCCAGCAGCCCCATAGACAGGGATGGCTACACCTTC	CASSPIDRDGYTF
TRBD1	.	TRBJ1-1	TRBV28	11	TGTGCCAGCAACCGGGGACAGAGGACTTTCTTT	CASNRGQRTFF
.	.	TRBJ2-7	TRBV6-6	11	TGTGCCAGCAGTTCAGGGGTGGAGCAGTACTTC	CASSSGVEQYF
.	few	TRBJ2-1	TRBV7-8	17	TGTGCCAGCAGCCCTCGTCGAGTCGGGGCTACCTACAATGAGCAGTTCTTC	CASSPRRVGATYNEQFF
TRBD1	.	TRBJ1-5	TRBV7-8	15	TGTGCCAGCAGCTTATGGACAGGGAGCAATCAGCCCCAGCATTTT	CASSLWTGSNQPQHF
.	.	TRBJ1-2	TRBV7-2	14	TGCGCCAGCAGCTTCCGAGCCTCGAGATATGGCTACACCTTC	CASSFRASRYGYTF
.	.	TRBJ1-2	TRBV6-6	13	TGTGCCAGCAGTTACGACGGCGCCTATGGCTACACCTTC	CASSYDGAYGYTF
TRBD2	.	TRBJ2-5	TRBV2	15	TGTGCCAGCAGTGTTGAACGGGAGGGCTTCGGGACCCAGTACTTC	CASSVEREGFGTQYF
TRBD1	once	TRBJ2-2	TRBV2	15	TGTGCCAGCAGTGGGGACAGGGGAATTAGCGGGGAGCTGTTTTTT	CASSGDRGISGELFF
TRBD2	.	TRBJ2-7	TRBV7-8	14	TGTGCCAGCGCCCGACTAGCGGAAACCTACGAGCAGTACTTC	CASARLAETYEQYF
.	few	TRBJ2-7	TRBV5-1	12	TGCGCCAGCAGCTTGGGGACGAACGAGCAGTACTTC	CASSLGTNEQYF
.	.	TRBJ2-3	TRBV27	13	TGTGCCTCTCGAAGGCATAGCACAGATACGCAGTATTTT	CASRRHSTDTQYF
TRBD2	medium-sized	TRBJ2-7	TRBV6-1	14	TGTGCCAGCAGTACTAGCGGGTATCGCTACGAGCAGTACTTC	CASSTSGYRYEQYF
.	.	TRBJ2-3	TRBV27	16	TGTGCCAGCAGTAGAATCGTAGGACCCGGCCCGGATACGCAGTATTTT	CASSRIVGPGPDTQYF
.	.	TRBJ1-1	TRBV7-3	13	TGTGCCAGCAGCTCCGAGGGGGGCGCTGAAGCTTTCTTT	CASSSEGGAEAFF
.	.	TRBJ2-7	TRBV11-2	15	TGTGCCAGCAGCCAAGACCAGGGGAGCCTTTACGAGCAGTACTTC	CASSQDQGSLYEQYF
.	.	TRBJ1-4	TRBV15	16	TGTGCCACCAGCAGGGGTAGAGTGGAAACTAATGAAAAACTGTTTTTT	CATSRGRVETNEKLFF
.	.	TRBJ1-1	TRBV11-2	14	TGTGCCAGCAGCGTAGGCAGGGTGAACACTGAAGCTTTCTTT	CASSVGRVNTEAFF
TRBD1	.	TRBJ1-1	TRBV19	16	TGTGCCAGTAGTATTCGGACAGGGGGCAGGAACACTGAAGCTTTCTTT	CASSIRTGGRNTEAFF
.	once	TRBJ1-2	TRBV7-9	11	TGTGCCAGCAGCCTCTCTATGGGCTACACCTTC	CASSLSMGYTF
TRBD1	.	TRBJ1-4	TRBV28	14	TGTGCCAGCAGTTTAGTACAGGGGAATGAAAAACTGTTTTTT	CASSLVQGNEKLFF
.	.	TRBJ1-2	TRBV5-6	15	TGTGCCAGCAGCTTGACCGGACGGGGAGACTATGGCTACACCTTC	CASSLTGRGDYGYTF
.	.	TRBJ2-1	TRBV11-2	13	TGTGCCAGCAGCTTGAATCAGTTCGATGAGCAGTTCTTC	CASSLNQFDEQFF
.	.	TRBJ2-1	TRBV5-6	15	TGTGCCAGCAGCTTACGGACGAGGAGCAACAATGAGCAGTTCTTC	CASSLRTRSNNEQFF
.	.	TRBJ1-3	TRBV5-1	14	TGCGCCAGCAGCTTGACGGTCTCTGGAAACACCATATATTTT	CASSLTVSGNTIYF
TRBD2	.	TRBJ2-5	TRBV28	15	TGTGCCAGCAGCTGGGGACTAGCGGGAGGGGAGACCCAGTACTTC	CASSWGLAGGETQYF
.	.	TRBJ2-3	TRBV19	13	TGTGCCAGTAGTATTCGCCCGACAGATACGCAGTATTTT	CASSIRPTDTQYF
.	.	TRBJ1-1	TRBV5-1	14	TGCGCCAGCGCCCTAGGGGGGGGGAACACTGAAGCTTTCTTT	CASALGGGNTEAFF
TRBD2	.	TRBJ2-2	TRBV29-1	15	TGCAGCGTTCCGGGACTAGCGGGAGGGACCGGGGAGCTGTTTTTT	CSVPGLAGGTGELFF
.	.	TRBJ1-3	TRBV4-2	17	TGTGCCAGCAGCCAAGCCACCCTGGGGGGGACTGGAAACACCATATATTTT	CASSQATLGGTGNTIYF
.	.	TRBJ2-7	TRBV29-1	13	TGCAGCGTTGGGACTACCAACTCCTACGAGCAGTACTTC	CSVGTTNSYEQYF
.	.	TRBJ1-1	TRBV30	14	TGTGCCTGGAGTTCCCAGACACCGAACACTGAAGCTTTCTTT	CAWSSQTPNTEAFF
TRBD1	.	TRBJ1-5	TRBV19	13	TGTGCCAGTACCCAGGGGGTTCGGGAGCCCCAGCATTTT	CASTQGVREPQHF
TRBD1	.	TRBJ2-1	TRBV19	14	TGTGCCAGTAGGACAGGGGGCACCTACAATGAGCAGTTCTTC	CASRTGGTYNEQFF
.	.	TRBJ2-7	TRBV21-1	16	TGTGCCAGCAGCAAAGCGCTTCGCAAAACTCTGGGGGAGCAGTACTTC	CASSKALRKTLGEQYF
.	once	TRBJ1-1	TRBV6-1	13	TGTGCCAGCAGTGAAGTAGTGGACACTGAAGCTTTCTTT	CASSEVVDTEAFF
TRBD2	.	TRBJ2-1	TRBV18	14	TGTGCCAGCTCGGGACTAGCGGGAGGCGATGAGCAGTTCTTC	CASSGLAGGDEQFF
TRBD1	.	TRBJ2-2	TRBV7-9	16	TGTGCCAGCAGCTTGCGGCGTGGACAGGGGGCCGGGGAGCTGTTTTTT	CASSLRRGQGAGELFF
.	.	TRBJ2-5	TRBV27	15	TGTGCCAGCAGTTTAGAAGCGGGCCACCAAGAGACCCAGTACTTC	CASSLEAGHQETQYF
.	.	TRBJ1-2	TRBV28	13	TGTGCCAGCAGCCCTCTAGGGGGGGTAAGCTACACCTTC	CASSPLGGVSYTF
.	.	TRBJ2-1	TRBV6-5	16	TGTGCCAGCAGTTACTCGAATACAGGGTCCTACAATGAGCAGTTCTTC	CASSYSNTGSYNEQFF
TRBD1	.	TRBJ2-1	TRBV28	12	TGTGCCAGCAGTTTAAAAGGACAGGGGAGGTTCTTC	CASSLKGQGRFF
.	.	TRBJ1-5	TRBV28	12	TGTGCCAGCAGTTCGGGGTATCAGCCCCAGCATTTT	CASSSGYQPQHF
TRBD2	few	TRBJ2-6	TRBV28	15	TGTGCCATCGAACCCGGGGGGGCTGGGGCCAACGTCCTGACTTTC	CAIEPGGAGANVLTF
.	.	TRBJ2-3	TRBV10-1	13	TGCGCCAGCAGTGATGAGAACACAGATACGCAGTATTTT	CASSDENTDTQYF
TRBD2	.	TRBJ2-7	TRBV13	16	TGTGCCAGCAGCTTATCTCCGGGACTAGCGGGAGACGAGCAGTACTTC	CASSLSPGLAGDEQYF
TRBD1	.	TRBJ1-3	TRBV7-3	15	TGTGCCAGCAGCCCCCAGGGGGCTCAAGGAAACACCATATATTTT	CASSPQGAQGNTIYF
.	.	TRBJ2-3	TRBV12-2	16	TGTGCAAGTCGCTTAGCGGCAGGGCGTAGCACAGATACGCAGTATTTT	CASRLAAGRSTDTQYF
.	.	TRBJ1-4	TRBV5-1	14	TGCGCCAGCAGCTTCCAAGGGGCTAATGAAAAACTGTTTTTT	CASSFQGANEKLFF
.	.	TRBJ1-2	TRBV19	15	TGTGCCAGTAGTAGGTCAGGGACCCAAAACTATGGCTACACCTTC	CASSRSGTQNYGYTF
.	.	TRBJ1-3	TRBV19	16	TGTGCCAGTAGTCGGACCCCAGGGGAGCCTGGAAACACCATATATTTT	CASSRTPGEPGNTIYF
.	.	TRBJ2-7	TRBV11-2	16	TGTGCCAGCAGCTTTAGGCGGGACCTCTCCGCCTACGAGCAGTACTTC	CASSFRRDLSAYEQYF